Shown below are 8 T cell receptor beta chains from a single sample sequenced in a study of post-analysis software for immune sequencing data. Study results and limitations: Several TRBV segments were more frequent in patients than controls; TRBV5-6, TRBV5-1 and TRBV20-1 belonged to this group.

Carried by the TCR beta cDNA libraries were unique molecular identifiers. TCRdb ran MiXCR on the PCR reads and lists one entry per CDR3 protein. The sample records 180,000 or so distinct CDR3 sequences, 29% being singletons. These receptors lack a known antigen. Sequenced material: blood. Every receptor here comes from a girl aged 2 to 17 with multiple sclerosis.

This clonotype has more than one count but fewer than ten. This chain's CDR3 is CASSNNRQGGYEQYF. The CDR3 nucleotides read TGCGCCAGCAGCAACAACCGACAGGGGGGCTACGAGCAGTACTTC. V and J are TRBV5-1 and TRBJ2-7; 9 positions match TRBD1. With V trimmed by 4 bases and J by 3 bases, 8 bases remained unmatched. The length of the CDR3 is 15 residues. Germline V gene data show CDR1 as SGHRS and CDR2 as YFSETQ.

This sequence joins TRBV5-6 and TRBJ2-5; no clear D. This CDR3 contains 15 residues. V was clipped by 2 bases and J by 2 bases, with 13 bases between them. Germline CDR1 SGHDT, CDR2 YYEEEE. Here the CDR3 reads CASSFLGRQQETQYF. In DNA, the CDR3 is TGTGCCAGCAGCTTCCTCGGACGGCAACAAGAGACCCAGTACTTC.

This clonotype was found many times. At one of its ends the junction is not consistent with the germline gene, which may arise from a read error. V gene TRBV29-1 combines with J gene TRBJ2-1; possibly TRBD1 for D (6 bases). Germline values: CDR1 SQVTM, CDR2 ANQGSEA. The CDR3 runs 13 residues. CDR3 sequence (DNA): TGCAACGTTGGGCCCAACCAGGGGTATGAGCAGTTCTTC. Translating gives CNVGPNQGYEQFF.

V is TRBV5-6 and J is TRBJ2-4; unclear D gene. The J call is in doubt because the DNA end fits TRBJ2-7 better. CDR3 length equals 11 residues. Germline values: CDR1 SGHDT, CDR2 YYEEEE. CDR3 sequence (DNA): TGTGCCAGCAGCCAAATCCACGAGCAGTACTTC. This encodes CASSQIHEQYF.

The chain recombines TRBV15 with TRBJ1-1; D gene ambiguous. Trimming left V 1 base short and J 1 base short, with 7 bases between. The CDR3 sequence is 14 residues long. Germline V gives CDR1 LNHNV, CDR2 YYDKDF (reference sequence). The CDR3 coding sequence is TGTGCCACCAGCAGAGTCGGGTGGAACACTGAAGCTTTCTTT. It codes for CATSRVGWNTEAFF.

The chain joins TRBV25-1 to TRBJ1-2; 11 bases align to TRBD1. The CDR3 is 13 residues long. The junction had 3 bases not matched to a gene; V was cut back by 8 bases and J by 4 bases. Germline V CDR1 and CDR2: MGHDK, SYGVNS. For the CDR3, the DNA is TGTGCCAGCTCTGGGACAGGGGGCTATGGCTACACCTTC. Translation gives CASSGTGGYGYTF.

The chain is built from TRBV20-1 and TRBJ2-3; 10 nucleotides line up with TRBD2. V trimming: 1 base; J trimming: 4 bases; junction bases outside the gene matches: 2. CDR1 and CDR2 (germline): DFQATT, SNEGSKA (reference sequence). The CDR3 is 14 amino acids. CDR3 coding DNA: TGCAGTGCTAGAGTAGCGGGAGGTCCAGATACGCAGTATTTT. It translates to CSARVAGGPDTQYF.

This clonotype was observed many times. The gene calls are TRBV6-6 and TRBJ2-3, with 8 nucleotides matching TRBD1. The ends lost 7 bases at V and 8 bases at J; junction bases unmatched: 20. Germline-derived CDR1 and CDR2 are MNHNY and SVGAGI (reference sequence). CDR3 length equals 17 residues. The CDR3 nucleotides are TGTGCCAGCACCACCGGGGGCCAGGGGGCTGTGTCAGCTACGCAGTATTTT. It codes for CASTTGGQGAVSATQYF.